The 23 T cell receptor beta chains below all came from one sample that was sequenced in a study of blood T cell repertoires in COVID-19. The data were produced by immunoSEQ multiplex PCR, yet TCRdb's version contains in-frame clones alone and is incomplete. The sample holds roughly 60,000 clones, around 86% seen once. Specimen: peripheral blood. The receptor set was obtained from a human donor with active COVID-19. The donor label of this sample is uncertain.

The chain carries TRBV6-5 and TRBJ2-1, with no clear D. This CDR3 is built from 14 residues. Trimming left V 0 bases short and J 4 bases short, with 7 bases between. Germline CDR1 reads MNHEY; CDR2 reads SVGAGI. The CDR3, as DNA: TGTGCCAGCAGTTACTCGCGAATTTACAATGAGCAGTTCTTC. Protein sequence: CASSYSRIYNEQFF.

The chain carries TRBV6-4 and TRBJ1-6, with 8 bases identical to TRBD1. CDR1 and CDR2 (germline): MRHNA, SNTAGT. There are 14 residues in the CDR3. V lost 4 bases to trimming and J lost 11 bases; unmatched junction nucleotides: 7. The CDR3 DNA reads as TGTGCCAGCAGTGTTGCAGGGGGCGTCCCACCCCTCCACTTT. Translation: CASSVAGGVPPLHF.

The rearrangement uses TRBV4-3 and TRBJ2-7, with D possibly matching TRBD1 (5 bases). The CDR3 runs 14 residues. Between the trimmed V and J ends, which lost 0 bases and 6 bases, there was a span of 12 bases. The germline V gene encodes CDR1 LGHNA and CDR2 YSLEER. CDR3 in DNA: TGCGCCAGCAGCCAAGACTCGCGGACAACCGAGCAGTACTTC. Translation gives CASSQDSRTTEQYF.

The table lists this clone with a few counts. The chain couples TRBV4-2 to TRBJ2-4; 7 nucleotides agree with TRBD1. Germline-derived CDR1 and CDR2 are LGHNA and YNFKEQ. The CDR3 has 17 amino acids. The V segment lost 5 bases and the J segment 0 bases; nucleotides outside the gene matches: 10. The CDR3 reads CASSSSYRGLAKNIQYF. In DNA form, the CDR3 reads TGTGCCAGCAGCTCGTCTTACAGGGGCCTAGCCAAAAACATTCAGTACTTC.

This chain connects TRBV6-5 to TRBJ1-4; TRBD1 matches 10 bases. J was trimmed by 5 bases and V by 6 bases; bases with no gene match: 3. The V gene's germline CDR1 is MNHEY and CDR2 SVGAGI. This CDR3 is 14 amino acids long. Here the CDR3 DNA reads TGTGCCAGCAGGAGGACAGGGGGGAATGAAAAACTGTTTTTT. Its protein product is CASRRTGGNEKLFF.

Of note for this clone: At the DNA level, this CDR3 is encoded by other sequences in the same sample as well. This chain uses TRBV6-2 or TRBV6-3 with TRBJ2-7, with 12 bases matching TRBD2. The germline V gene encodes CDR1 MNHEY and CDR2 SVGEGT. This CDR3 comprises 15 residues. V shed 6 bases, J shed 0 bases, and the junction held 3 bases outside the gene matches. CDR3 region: CASSRTSGVSYEQYF. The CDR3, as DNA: TGTGCCAGCAGCCGGACTAGCGGGGTCTCCTACGAGCAGTACTTC.

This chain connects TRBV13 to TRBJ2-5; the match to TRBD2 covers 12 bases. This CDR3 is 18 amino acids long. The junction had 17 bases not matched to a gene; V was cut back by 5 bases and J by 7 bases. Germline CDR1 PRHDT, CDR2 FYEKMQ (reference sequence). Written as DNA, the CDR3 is TGTGCCAGCAGCCCCTCGGGGCTGTCTAGCGGGAGGGTCCGGACCCAGTACTTC. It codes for CASSPSGLSSGRVRTQYF.

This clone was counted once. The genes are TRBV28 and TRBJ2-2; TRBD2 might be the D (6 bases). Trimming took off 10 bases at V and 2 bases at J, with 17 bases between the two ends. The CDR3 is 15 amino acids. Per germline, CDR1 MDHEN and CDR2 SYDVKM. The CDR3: CATSGVGGNTGELFF. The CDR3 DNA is TGTGCCACTTCGGGGGTCGGGGGAAACACCGGGGAGCTGTTTTTT.

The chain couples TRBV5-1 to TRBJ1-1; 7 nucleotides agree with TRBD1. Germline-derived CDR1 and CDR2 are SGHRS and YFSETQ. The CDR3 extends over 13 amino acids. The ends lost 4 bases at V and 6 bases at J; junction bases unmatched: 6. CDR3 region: CASSIVDRAEAFF. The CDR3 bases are TGCGCCAGCAGCATTGTTGACAGGGCTGAAGCTTTCTTT.

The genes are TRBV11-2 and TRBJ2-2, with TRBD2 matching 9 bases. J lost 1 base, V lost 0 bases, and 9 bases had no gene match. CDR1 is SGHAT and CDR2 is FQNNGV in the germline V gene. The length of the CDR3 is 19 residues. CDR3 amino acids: CASSLDRGSGSWNTGELFF. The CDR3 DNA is TGTGCCAGCAGCTTAGATCGCGGTAGCGGGAGTTGGAACACCGGGGAGCTGTTTTTT. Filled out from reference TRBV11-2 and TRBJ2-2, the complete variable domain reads EAGVAQSPRYKIIEKRQSVAFWCNPISGHATLYWYQQILGQGPKLLIQFQNNGVVDDSQLPKDRFSAERLKGVDSTLKIQPAKLEDSAVYLCASSLDRGSGSWNTGELFFGEGSRLTVL.

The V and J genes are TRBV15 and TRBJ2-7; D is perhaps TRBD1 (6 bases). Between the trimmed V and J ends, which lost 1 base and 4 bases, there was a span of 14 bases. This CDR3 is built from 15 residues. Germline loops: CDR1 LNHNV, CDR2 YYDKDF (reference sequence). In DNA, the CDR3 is TGTGCCACCAGCAGAGGGAGCAGGACAGCATACGAGCAGTACTTC. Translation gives CATSRGSRTAYEQYF.

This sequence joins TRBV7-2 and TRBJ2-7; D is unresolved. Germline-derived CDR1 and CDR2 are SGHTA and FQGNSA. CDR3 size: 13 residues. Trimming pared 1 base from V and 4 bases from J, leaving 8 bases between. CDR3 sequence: CASSLEAEYEQYF. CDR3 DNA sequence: TGTGCCAGCAGCTTAGAGGCGGAGTACGAGCAGTACTTC.

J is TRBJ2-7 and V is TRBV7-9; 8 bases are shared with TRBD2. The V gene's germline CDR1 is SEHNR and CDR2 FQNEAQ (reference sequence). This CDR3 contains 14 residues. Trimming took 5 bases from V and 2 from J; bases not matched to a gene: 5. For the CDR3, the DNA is TGTGCCAGCAGCCCCGGGGGGGGCGCCTACGAGCAGTACTTC. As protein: CASSPGGGAYEQYF.

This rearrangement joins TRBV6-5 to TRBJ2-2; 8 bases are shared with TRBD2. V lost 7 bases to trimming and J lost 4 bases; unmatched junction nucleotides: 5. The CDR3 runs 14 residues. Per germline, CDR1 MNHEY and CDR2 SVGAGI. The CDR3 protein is CASTGTRLTGELFF. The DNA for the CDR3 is TGTGCCAGCACCGGGACTAGACTCACCGGGGAGCTGTTTTTT.

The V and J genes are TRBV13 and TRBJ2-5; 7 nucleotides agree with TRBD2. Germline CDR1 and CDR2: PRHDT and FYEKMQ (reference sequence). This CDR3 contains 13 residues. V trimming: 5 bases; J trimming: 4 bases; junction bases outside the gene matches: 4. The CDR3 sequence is CASSPRTRETQYF. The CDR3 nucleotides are TGTGCCAGCAGCCCTCGGACTAGAGAGACCCAGTACTTC.

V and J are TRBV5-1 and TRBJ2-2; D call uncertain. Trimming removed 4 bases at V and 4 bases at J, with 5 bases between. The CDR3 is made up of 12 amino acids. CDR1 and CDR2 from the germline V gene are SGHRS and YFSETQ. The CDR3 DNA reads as TGCGCCAGCAGCCCGTTCACCGGGGAGCTGTTTTTT. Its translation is CASSPFTGELFF.

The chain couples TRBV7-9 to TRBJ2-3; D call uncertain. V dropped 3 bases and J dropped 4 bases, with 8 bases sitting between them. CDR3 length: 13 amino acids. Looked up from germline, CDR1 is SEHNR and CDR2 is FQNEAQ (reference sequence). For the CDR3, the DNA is TGTGCCAGCAGCTTTATCTCGTCAGATACGCAGTATTTT. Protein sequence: CASSFISSDTQYF.

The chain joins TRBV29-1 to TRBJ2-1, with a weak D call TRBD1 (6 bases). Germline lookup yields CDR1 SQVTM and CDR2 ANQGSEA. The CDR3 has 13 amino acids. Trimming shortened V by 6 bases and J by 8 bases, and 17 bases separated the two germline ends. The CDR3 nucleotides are TGCAGCGTAACAGGGTCCTCATCGGATGAGCAGTTCTTC. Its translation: CSVTGSSSDEQFF.

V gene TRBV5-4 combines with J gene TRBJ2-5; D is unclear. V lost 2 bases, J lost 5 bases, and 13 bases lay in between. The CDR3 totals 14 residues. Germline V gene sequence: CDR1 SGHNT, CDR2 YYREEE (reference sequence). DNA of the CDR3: TGTGCCAGCAGCTTTTCCGGCTCCAGGGAGACCCAGTACTTC. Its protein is CASSFSGSRETQYF.

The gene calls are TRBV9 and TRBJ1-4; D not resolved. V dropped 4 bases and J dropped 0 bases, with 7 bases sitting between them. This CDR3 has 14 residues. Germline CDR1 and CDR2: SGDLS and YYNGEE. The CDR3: CASSQQPTNEKLFF. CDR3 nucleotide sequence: TGTGCCAGCAGCCAACAACCAACTAATGAAAAACTGTTTTTT.

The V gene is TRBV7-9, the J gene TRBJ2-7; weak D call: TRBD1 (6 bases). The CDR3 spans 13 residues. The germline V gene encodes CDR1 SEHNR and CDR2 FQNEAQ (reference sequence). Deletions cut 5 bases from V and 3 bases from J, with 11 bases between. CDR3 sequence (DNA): TGTGCCAGCAGCCTTGGACAGCTCTACGAGCAGTACTTC. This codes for CASSLGQLYEQYF. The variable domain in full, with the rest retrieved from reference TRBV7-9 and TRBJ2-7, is DTGVSQNPRHKITKRGQNVTFRCDPISEHNRLYWYRQTLGQGPEFLTYFQNEAQLEKSRLLSDRFSAERPKGSFSTLEIQRTEQGDSAMYLCASSLGQLYEQYFGPGTRLTVT.

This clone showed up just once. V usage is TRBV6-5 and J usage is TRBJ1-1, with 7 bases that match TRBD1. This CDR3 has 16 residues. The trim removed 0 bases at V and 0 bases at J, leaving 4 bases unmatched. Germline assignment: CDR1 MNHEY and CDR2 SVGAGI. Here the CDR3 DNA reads TGTGCCAGCAGTTACTCCCGGGACAGCCTGAACACTGAAGCTTTCTTT. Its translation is CASSYSRDSLNTEAFF.

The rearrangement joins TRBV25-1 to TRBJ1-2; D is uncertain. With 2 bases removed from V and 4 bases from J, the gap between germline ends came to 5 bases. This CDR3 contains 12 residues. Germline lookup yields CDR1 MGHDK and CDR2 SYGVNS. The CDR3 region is CASSERGYGYTF. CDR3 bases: TGTGCCAGCAGTGAACGGGGCTATGGCTACACCTTC.